Sequencing of this T cell receptor beta chain was carried out in a study of blood T cell repertoires in COVID-19. As for the study in general: COVID-19 samples from acute and convalescent phases originated in the United States, Italy and Spain. Sources were T cells, B-cell-depleted T cells, or PBMCs; the material itself was cDNA or gDNA.

CDR1 and CDR2 (germline): SQVTM, ANQGSEA. This CDR3 comprises 16 residues. V was clipped by 0 bases and J by 0 bases, with 12 bases between them. In the original processing: Amplification from reference gene primers served as the basis for estimated nucleated cell counts. Only in-frame clones appear in the TCRdb table, and some are missing; sequencing was by immunoSEQ multiplex PCR. The DNA was the basis for D and trimming; V, J and clone size are from that table. The sample has roughly 57,000 clones; 89% are singletons. The TCR was taken from a human donor in a cohort sampled during active COVID-19. The material sequenced was peripheral blood. The chain links TRBV29-1 to TRBJ2-1, with D maybe TRBD1 (5 bases). The CDR3 DNA follows: TGCAGCGTTGAAGATCCTGGGGCGAGCTCCTACAATGAGCAGTTCTTC. It is translated as CSVEDPGASSYNEQFF.